This T cell receptor (beta chain) was identified in a study of blood T cell repertoires in COVID-19. The overall study: The analysed material was cDNA or gDNA that came from T cells, B-cell-depleted T cells, or PBMCs.

CDR1 and CDR2 (germline): LNHNV, YYDKDF (reference sequence). Trimming removed 1 base at V and 6 bases at J, with 11 bases between. CDR3 length equals 14 residues. As handled by the study authors: Quantification of nucleated cells was approximated via reference gene primer amplification. Repertoires were generated with immunoSEQ multiplex PCR, while TCRdb's copy carries only in-frame clones and drops some. For V, J and clone size, that table is used; D and trimming come from the DNA. The sample holds about 43,000 clones, approximately 90% seen once. The gene calls are TRBV15 and TRBJ2-3; D is undetermined. Sample: peripheral blood. The receptor was isolated from an elderly woman with active COVID-19. CDR3 DNA sequence: TGTGCCACCAGCAGAGCGGGTTCATTGGATACGCAGTATTTT. Translating gives CATSRAGSLDTQYF.